This note documents a single TCR beta chain sequence. Antigen unknown. The sample is drawn from a study of cytomegalovirus exposure and HLA in healthy donors. Study-wide results and caveats: A later analysis linked about 17,000 TCR beta sequences to HLA alleles at 0.05 false discovery rate. Trimming of TCR beta V- and J-genes showed a link, identified in a later analysis, to a missense DCLRE1C variant. There was a cluster of highly shared sequence variants that was likely a sequencing artifact.

The PCR had 60 Vbeta and 13 Jbeta primers. Sequenced by immunoSEQ multiplex PCR; TCRdb stores in-frame clones only, minus some. The sample has roughly 100,000 clones, approximately 80% seen once; the top ten hold approximately 5.3%. Sequencing used PBMCs. This TCR came from a female donor in good health and CMV-seropositive.

In DNA form, the CDR3 reads TGTGCCATCAGTAGGGGGCTCGGGACAGGGGTGGGGAACACTGAAGCTTTCTTT. Amino acid sequence: CAISRGLGTGVGNTEAFF. The rearrangement uses TRBV10-3 and TRBJ1-1; 10 nucleotides line up with TRBD1. J lost 1 base, V lost 5 bases, and 13 bases had no gene match. The CDR3 contains 18 residues. From germline, CDR1 is ENHRY and CDR2 SYGVKD.